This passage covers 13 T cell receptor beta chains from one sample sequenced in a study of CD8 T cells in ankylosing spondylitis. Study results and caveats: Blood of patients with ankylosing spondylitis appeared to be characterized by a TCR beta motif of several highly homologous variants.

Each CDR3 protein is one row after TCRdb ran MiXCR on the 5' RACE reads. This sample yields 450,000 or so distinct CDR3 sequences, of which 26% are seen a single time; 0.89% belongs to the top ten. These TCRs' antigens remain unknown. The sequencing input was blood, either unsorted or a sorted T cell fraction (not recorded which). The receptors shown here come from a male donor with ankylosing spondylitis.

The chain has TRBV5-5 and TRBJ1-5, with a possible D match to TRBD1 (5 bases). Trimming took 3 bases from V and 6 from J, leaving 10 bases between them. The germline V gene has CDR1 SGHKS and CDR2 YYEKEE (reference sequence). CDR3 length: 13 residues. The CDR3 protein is CASSWGLGQPQHF. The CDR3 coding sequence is TGTGCCAGCAGCTGGGGCTTAGGTCAGCCCCAGCATTTT.

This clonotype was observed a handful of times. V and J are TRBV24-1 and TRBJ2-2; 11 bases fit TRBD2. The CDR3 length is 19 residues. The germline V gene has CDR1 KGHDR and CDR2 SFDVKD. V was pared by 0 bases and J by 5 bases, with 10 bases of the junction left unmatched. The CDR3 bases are TGTGCCACCAGTGATTTGACTAGCGGGAGACCCCCGAGGACCGGGGAGCTGTTTTTT. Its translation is CATSDLTSGRPPRTGELFF.

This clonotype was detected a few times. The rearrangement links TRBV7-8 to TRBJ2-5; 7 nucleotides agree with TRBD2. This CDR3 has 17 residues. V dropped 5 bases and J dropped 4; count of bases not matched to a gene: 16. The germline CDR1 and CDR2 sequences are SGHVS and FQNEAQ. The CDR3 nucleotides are TGTGCCAGCAGCAATAAAGTGGGGACGGGAGGAGTAGAGACCCAGTACTTC. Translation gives CASSNKVGTGGVETQYF.

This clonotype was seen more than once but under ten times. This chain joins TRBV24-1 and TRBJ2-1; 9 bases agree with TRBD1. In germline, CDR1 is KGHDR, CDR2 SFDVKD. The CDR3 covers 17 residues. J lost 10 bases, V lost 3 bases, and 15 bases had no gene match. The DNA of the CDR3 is TGTGCCACCAGTGATCAGAACTCCCACAGGGGGCATTTCGAGCAGTTCTTC. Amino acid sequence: CATSDQNSHRGHFEQFF.

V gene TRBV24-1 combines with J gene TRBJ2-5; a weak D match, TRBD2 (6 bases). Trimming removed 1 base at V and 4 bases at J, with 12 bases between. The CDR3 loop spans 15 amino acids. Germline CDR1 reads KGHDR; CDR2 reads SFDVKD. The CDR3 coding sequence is TGTGCCACCAGTGATTTCGGCCGGGGAGGAGAGACCCAGTACTTC. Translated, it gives CATSDFGRGGETQYF.

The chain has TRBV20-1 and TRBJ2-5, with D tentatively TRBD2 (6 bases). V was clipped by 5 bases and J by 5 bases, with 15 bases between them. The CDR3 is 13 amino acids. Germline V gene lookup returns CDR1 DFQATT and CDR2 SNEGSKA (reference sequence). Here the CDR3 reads CSAPFNGGETQYF. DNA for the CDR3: TGCAGTGCTCCCTTTAATGGGGGGGAGACCCAGTACTTC.

The CDR3 bases are TGCGCCAGCAGCTCCAGCGGGAGGGCCGGCACAGATACGCAGTATTTT. It codes for CASSSSGRAGTDTQYF. This chain uses TRBV5-1 with TRBJ2-3, with 10 positions matching TRBD2. V dropped 3 bases and J dropped 1; count of bases not matched to a gene: 5. The CDR3 runs to 16 residues. Germline CDR1 is SGHRS and CDR2 is YFSETQ.

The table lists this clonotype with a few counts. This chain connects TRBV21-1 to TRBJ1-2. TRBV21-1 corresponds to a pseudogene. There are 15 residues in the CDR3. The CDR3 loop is CASSTVHLGDHGYTF. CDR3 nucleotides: TGTGCCAGCAGCACCGTACACCTGGGAGACCATGGCTACACCTTC.

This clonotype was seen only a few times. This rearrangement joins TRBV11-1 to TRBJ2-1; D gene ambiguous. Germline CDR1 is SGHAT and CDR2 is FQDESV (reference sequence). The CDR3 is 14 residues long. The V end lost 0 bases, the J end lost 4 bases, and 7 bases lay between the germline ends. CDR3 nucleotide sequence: TGTGCCAGCAGCTTAGCGGTAAATTACAATGAGCAGTTCTTC. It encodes CASSLAVNYNEQFF.

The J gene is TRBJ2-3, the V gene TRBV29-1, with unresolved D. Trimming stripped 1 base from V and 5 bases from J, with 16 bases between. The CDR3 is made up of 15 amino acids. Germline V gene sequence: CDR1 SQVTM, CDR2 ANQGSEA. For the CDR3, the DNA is TGCAGCGTTGAAGTTTCCGGGCTCAGTGGAGATACGCAGTATTTT. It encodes CSVEVSGLSGDTQYF.

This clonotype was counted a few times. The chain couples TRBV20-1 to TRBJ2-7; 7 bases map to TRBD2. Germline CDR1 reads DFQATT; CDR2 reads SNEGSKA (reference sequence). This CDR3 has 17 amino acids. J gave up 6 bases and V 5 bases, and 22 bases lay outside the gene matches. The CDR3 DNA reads TGCAGTGCTCCCACCCCACTGGCGGGAGTAGTAGGAGGCGAGCAGTACTTC. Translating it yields CSAPTPLAGVVGGEQYF.

The CDR3 DNA follows: TGTGCCAGCAGCGTCTCAGGGTCTGGGGCCAACGTCCTGACTTTC. It codes for CASSVSGSGANVLTF. The V and J genes are TRBV9 and TRBJ2-6, with a weak D call TRBD1 (5 bases). The CDR3 runs 15 residues. Germline V gene data show CDR1 as SGDLS and CDR2 as YYNGEE. The germline V and J ends were trimmed by 2 bases and 1 base, with 7 bases remaining between them.

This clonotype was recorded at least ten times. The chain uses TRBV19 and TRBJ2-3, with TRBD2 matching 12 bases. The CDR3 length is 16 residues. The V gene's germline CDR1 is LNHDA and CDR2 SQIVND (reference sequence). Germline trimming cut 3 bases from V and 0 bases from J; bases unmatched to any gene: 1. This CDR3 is CASSMGTSGSTDTQYF. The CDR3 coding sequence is TGTGCCAGTAGTATGGGGACTAGCGGGAGCACAGATACGCAGTATTTT. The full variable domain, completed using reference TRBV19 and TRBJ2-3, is DGGITQSPKYLFRKEGQNVTLSCEQNLNHDAMYWYRQDPGQGLRLIYYSQIVNDFQKGDIAEGYSVSREKKESFPLTVTSAQKNPTAFYLCASSMGTSGSTDTQYFGPGTRLTVL.